A selection of T cell receptor beta chains follows, all from one sample in a study of cytomegalovirus exposure and HLA in healthy donors. This table comes from immunoSEQ multiplex PCR, and its TCRdb copy is limited to in-frame clones, with some not included. The profile shows some 200,000 clones, around 85% of them singletons. Sequencing input: PBMCs. These receptors were collected from a girl aged 2 to 9 in good health and CMV-seronegative. Each CDR3 is given with its conserved first and last residue. A D gene is named only where the DNA matches it firmly. The size of a clone is reported for some rows only, either as once, few or many, or as a class for expanded clones.

cdr3_nt	cdr3_aa	clone_size	v_call	j_call	d_call
TGTGCCAGCAGTGTTGACCCAGGCGACTATGGCTACACCTTC	CASSVDPGDYGYTF	NA	TRBV6-1	TRBJ1-2	NA
TGTGCCAGTAGCTCCGGGACAGCCGATTTTAGCGGGCAGTTCTTC	CASSSGTADFSGQFF	NA	TRBV19	TRBJ2-1	NA
TGTGCCAGCAGCCTTACTAGTTTGTTTCAGTACTTC	CASSLTSLFQYF	NA	TRBV7-3	TRBJ2-7	NA
TGTGCCAGCAGTTACTCCCCGAGAATCCAGCCCCAGCATTTT	CASSYSPRIQPQHF	NA	TRBV6-5	TRBJ1-5	NA
TGTGCCAGCAGGGCTACAGGGGGCAGTGGCTACACCTTC	CASRATGGSGYTF	few	TRBV6-1	TRBJ1-2	TRBD1
TGCAGTGCTATTTCGACTTATGGCTACACCTTC	CSAISTYGYTF	NA	TRBV20-1	TRBJ1-2	NA
TGTGCCAGCAGTTTAAGTCTAGCGGGATTTAATGAGCAGTTCTTC	CASSLSLAGFNEQFF	NA	TRBV27	TRBJ2-1	TRBD2
TGTGCCAGCAGCCATCAGGGGGCATCACCCCTCCACTTT	CASSHQGASPLHF	NA	TRBV14	TRBJ1-6	TRBD1
TGTGCCAGCAGCTCCAGCGGGAGAGTAAATGAGCAGTTCTTC	CASSSSGRVNEQFF	NA	TRBV7-9	TRBJ2-1	TRBD2
TGTGCCAGCAGCCCTCGCAGCGGGGGGATACTATACGAGCAGTACTTC	CASSPRSGGILYEQYF	NA	TRBV7-9	TRBJ2-7	TRBD2
TGTGCCATCAGTGAAATAGCCGACAGGGGATACGAGCAGTACTTC	CAISEIADRGYEQYF	NA	TRBV10-3	TRBJ2-7	TRBD1
TGTGCCAGCAGCGTTACCGGGACAGCATCTAGCACAGATACGCAGTATTTT	CASSVTGTASSTDTQYF	NA	TRBV9	TRBJ2-3	TRBD1
TGTGCCAGCAGACAGGGCCCGGGCGAGCAGTACTTC	CASRQGPGEQYF	NA	TRBV6-5	TRBJ2-7	NA
TGTTCCAGCAGCTTGACTAGCGATGAGCAGTTCTTC	CSSSLTSDEQFF	NA	TRBV7-9	TRBJ2-1	TRBD2
TGCGCCAGCAGCCCTAAAGGGGGACAGACCTACGAGCAGTACTTC	CASSPKGGQTYEQYF	NA	TRBV5-1	TRBJ2-7	TRBD1
TGTGCCAGCTCACCAGGGGCCAATGAAAAACTGTTTTTT	CASSPGANEKLFF	few	TRBV18	TRBJ1-4	NA
TGCGCCAGCAGCCTGACAGGGTCGGAGACCCAGTACTTC	CASSLTGSETQYF	NA	TRBV5-1	TRBJ2-5	TRBD1
TGTGCCAGCAGGATTGATCGGGCTGGAGGGCAGCAGTACTTC	CASRIDRAGGQQYF	NA	TRBV28	TRBJ2-7	NA
TGTGCCAGCAGTCCACGACAGGGGCTGGGCTATGGCTACACCTTC	CASSPRQGLGYGYTF	NA	TRBV27	TRBJ1-2	TRBD1
TGTGCCAGCAGCGTAGGCCTAGCGGGGGCCGGGAGAGATACGCAGTATTTT	CASSVGLAGAGRDTQYF	NA	TRBV9	TRBJ2-3	TRBD2
TGTGCCAGCAGCCAGTATAGCGGGGGACAAGAGACCCAGTACTTC	CASSQYSGGQETQYF	NA	TRBV4-2	TRBJ2-5	TRBD2
TGTGCCAGCAGCTCGACAGGGGTCGGGGCCTACGAGCAGTACTTC	CASSSTGVGAYEQYF	NA	TRBV5-4	TRBJ2-7	TRBD1
TGCGCCAGCAGTGCTCCTAGCGGGATCTACGAGCAGTACTTC	CASSAPSGIYEQYF	NA	TRBV10-2	TRBJ2-7	TRBD2
TGTGCCACCAGCAGGGAGACTCCTCTTTTGACCTACAATGAGCAGTTCTTC	CATSRETPLLTYNEQFF	few	TRBV15	TRBJ2-1	NA
TGTGCCAGCAGCCAGACAAACTATGGCTACACCTTC	CASSQTNYGYTF	once	TRBV16	TRBJ1-2	NA
TGCGCCAGCAGCTTGGGGCACGGGGCAACTAATGAAAAACTGTTTTTT	CASSLGHGATNEKLFF	NA	TRBV5-1	TRBJ1-4	NA
TGTGCCAGCAGTGATGTGGTTGCGGAGCGAAGAGGGGCCAACGTCCTGACTTTC	CASSDVVAERRGANVLTF	once	TRBV2	TRBJ2-6	NA
TGCGCCAGCAGCTTGGAGACAGGGGGCAGGGAGACCCAGTACTTC	CASSLETGGRETQYF	NA	TRBV5-1	TRBJ2-5	TRBD1
TGTGCCAGCAGCTTGGCGGCTAGCCAGCTGGGTAATACGCAGTATTTT	CASSLAASQLGNTQYF	few	TRBV5-4	TRBJ2-3	NA
TGTGCCAGCAGCTTGGGACAGGGTCGTACGCAGTATTTT	CASSLGQGRTQYF	NA	TRBV7-2	TRBJ2-3	TRBD1
TGTGCCAGCAGATCGGGTAGCTCCTACGAGCAGTACTTC	CASRSGSSYEQYF	few	TRBV2	TRBJ2-7	NA
TGTGCCAGCAGCTTAGCGCCAGGGGCCGGGTACAATGAGCAGTTCTTC	CASSLAPGAGYNEQFF	NA	TRBV11-1	TRBJ2-1	NA
TGCGCCAGCAGCTTGCGGGTGACAGGGGCAACCGGGGAGCTGTTTTTT	CASSLRVTGATGELFF	NA	TRBV5-1	TRBJ2-2	TRBD1
TGCGCCAGCAGCCAGGCTCTGTGGGACAGGGTCGCCTATGGCTACACCTTC	CASSQALWDRVAYGYTF	NA	TRBV4-1	TRBJ1-2	TRBD1
TGCAGTGCCCCAATCGCAGGGGAGCAGTACTTC	CSAPIAGEQYF	NA	TRBV20-1	TRBJ2-7	NA
TGTGCCAGCGAGGGCAGCACTGAAGCTTTCTTT	CASEGSTEAFF	NA	TRBV6-6	TRBJ1-1	NA
TGTGCCAGCAGCCAGTACAGGGTCTCTGGAAACACCATATATTTT	CASSQYRVSGNTIYF	NA	TRBV14	TRBJ1-3	NA
TGTGCCAGCAGTCAACAGGTCTCAGGCGGGGAGCTGTTTTTT	CASSQQVSGGELFF	NA	TRBV6-4	TRBJ2-2	NA
TGTGCCAGCAGTGACGCGCCGGGACTACCTACTAATGAGCAGTTCTTC	CASSDAPGLPTNEQFF	NA	TRBV6-4	TRBJ2-1	TRBD2
TGTGCCAGCAGTGAACAGCCAGGGTCCCCGAACACCGGGGAGCTGTTTTTT	CASSEQPGSPNTGELFF	NA	TRBV6-1	TRBJ2-2	NA
TGTGCCAGCAGATCGGGGGGCACCATATATTTT	CASRSGGTIYF	NA	TRBV13	TRBJ1-3	NA
TGTGCCAGCACCCCGGGGGGGGCTTGGGACTATGGCTACACCTTC	CASTPGGAWDYGYTF	NA	TRBV5-6	TRBJ1-2	NA
TGCGCCAGCAGCTTGAGCGGACAGGGCACAGATACGCAGTATTTT	CASSLSGQGTDTQYF	NA	TRBV5-1	TRBJ2-3	TRBD1
TGCGCCAGCAGCCAGAGAGATAGACAGGTTAACGGAGCTAATCAGCCCCAGCATTTT	CASSQRDRQVNGANQPQHF	NA	TRBV4-1	TRBJ1-5	NA
TGTGCCAGCAGAGAGACAGCCTACAATGAGCAGTTCTTC	CASRETAYNEQFF	NA	TRBV4-2	TRBJ2-1	NA
TGTGCCAGCAGCTTAGCCAGCGGGGAGCAGTTCTTC	CASSLASGEQFF	NA	TRBV7-9	TRBJ2-1	NA
TGCGCCAGCAGCTGGGGACAGGGCGGGGGGCCCCAGCATTTT	CASSWGQGGGPQHF	NA	TRBV5-1	TRBJ1-5	TRBD1
TGTGCTAGTGGTCCACACCTGACACGCGATGGCTACACCTTC	CASGPHLTRDGYTF	NA	TRBV12-5	TRBJ1-2	NA
TGTGCCAGCAGTTACCCAAAGGGGTTTGGCTACACCTTC	CASSYPKGFGYTF	NA	TRBV6-5	TRBJ1-2	NA
TGTGCCAGCAGCGTAACCGACTTCCCTGAGGAGACCCAGTACTTC	CASSVTDFPEETQYF	NA	TRBV9	TRBJ2-5	NA
TGTGCCAGCAGTTTATTCCGGACTAGCGGATACAATGAGCAGTTCTTC	CASSLFRTSGYNEQFF	once	TRBV27	TRBJ2-1	TRBD2
TGTGCCAGCAGCTTAGGAGACAGGGTTCTGAACACTGAAGCTTTCTTT	CASSLGDRVLNTEAFF	NA	TRBV11-2	TRBJ1-1	TRBD1
TGTGCCTGGAGTGTAACAGGGGGAACAGATACGCAGTATTTT	CAWSVTGGTDTQYF	few	TRBV30	TRBJ2-3	TRBD1
TGTGCCAGCAGCTTGCCGTCGACAGGGGGCTACACCTTC	CASSLPSTGGYTF	few	TRBV5-6	TRBJ1-2	TRBD1
TGTGCCAGCTCCTCAAGGGCGGGAGGGAGAGGACAGCCCCAGCATTTT	CASSSRAGGRGQPQHF	NA	TRBV6-6	TRBJ1-5	NA